The entry below describes one TCR beta chain. With a much larger clone just one base away, this may be a read error. This CDR3 is built from 16 residues. Per germline, CDR1 SGHTA and CDR2 FQGTGA. With 6 bases clipped from V and 5 bases from J, the junction kept 12 bases outside the gene matches. The record originates from a study of CDR3 diversity in severe acne. TCRdb reanalysed the PCR reads using MiXCR and keeps one entry per CDR3 protein. Of around 100,000 distinct CDR3 sequences in the sample, around 53% were seen once. This TCR derives from a male donor with acne. The chain links TRBV7-3 to TRBJ2-7, with TRBD1 identical over 11 bases. The sample taken for sequencing was blood. CDR3 protein: CASSSPPGQGENEQYF. For the CDR3, the DNA is TGTGCCAGCAGTTCGCCTCCGGGACAGGGGGAGAACGAGCAGTACTTC. Based on the CDR3 plus reference TRBV7-3 and TRBJ2-7, the full variable domain is GAGVSQTPSNKVTEKGKYVELRCDPISGHTALYWYRQSLGQGPEFLIYFQGTGAADDSGLPNDRFFAVRPEGSVSTLKIQRTERGDSAVYLCASSSPPGQGENEQYFGPGTRLTVT.